The 26 T cell receptor beta chains given below trace back to one sample, sequenced in a study of T cell repertoires in cytomegalovirus infection. TCRdb re-called the reads with MiXCR, one entry per CDR3 protein. The table includes hundreds of thousands of distinct CDR3 sequences, almost 30% detected once. No antigen is known for these receptors. The source material was cultured PBMCs, sampled from culture after CMV antigen stimulation. The receptor set was obtained from a human donor in good health (CMV status not recorded). Some clones in this sample may be carry-over from other donors' samples.

This clonotype was found a few times. The chain links TRBV2 to TRBJ2-3, with 10 bases matching TRBD2. V was clipped by 6 bases and J by 4 bases; unmatched bases: 7. The CDR3 runs 15 residues. The germline CDR1 and CDR2 sequences are SNHLY and FYNNEI. The CDR3 DNA reads as TGTGCCAGCAGCGCCCTAGCGGGAGCTGCAGATACGCAGTATTTT. Protein: CASSALAGAADTQYF.

J is TRBJ1-1 and V is TRBV10-3; a possible D gene is TRBD1 (5 bases). Trimming stripped 6 bases from V and 1 base from J, with 12 bases between. Germline assignment: CDR1 ENHRY and CDR2 SYGVKD. The CDR3 contains 14 residues. This chain's CDR3 is CAIRVRGGNTEAFF. CDR3 bases: TGTGCCATCAGGGTAAGGGGAGGGAACACTGAAGCTTTCTTT.

The rearrangement links TRBV27 to TRBJ2-3, with 10 bases matching TRBD2. Germline V gives CDR1 MNHEY, CDR2 SMNVEV (reference sequence). The CDR3 covers 15 residues. Losses at the gene ends were 4 bases for V and 7 bases for J; bases not matched to a gene: 8. The CDR3 sequence is CASSSASGSENTQYF. CDR3 nucleotide sequence: TGTGCCAGCAGTTCGGCTAGCGGGAGTGAAAATACGCAGTATTTT.

In its sample, this clonotype was seen a few times. The genes are TRBV4-1 and TRBJ2-5, with a possible D match to TRBD2 (5 bases). V lost 5 bases to trimming and J lost 9 bases, with 22 bases between them. CDR1 is MGHRA, CDR2 YSYEKL, per germline. CDR3 length: 15 amino acids. The CDR3 DNA sequence: TGCGCCAGCAGCATCCGGACTGGACGGGTGTGGGCCCAGTACTTC. This sequence encodes CASSIRTGRVWAQYF.

The table lists this clonotype with a few counts. The chain recombines TRBV24-1 with TRBJ1-2, with 7 bases that match TRBD1. CDR3 length: 16 amino acids. V was pared by 4 bases and J by 6 bases, with 13 bases of the junction left unmatched. Germline CDR1 KGHDR, CDR2 SFDVKD. The CDR3 is CATSDPGTERANGYTF. The CDR3 DNA reads as TGTGCCACCAGTGACCCAGGGACAGAGCGAGCGAATGGCTACACCTTC.

The chain is built from TRBV20-1 and TRBJ1-5, with TRBD1 matching over 9 bases. The CDR3 has 14 residues. The germline V gene has CDR1 DFQATT and CDR2 SNEGSKA (reference sequence). Trimming at V came to 3 bases and at J to 7 bases, leaving 7 bases not matched to a gene. In nucleotides, the CDR3 is TGCAGTGCTAGGGGAGGACAGGGGTTCCAGCCCCAGCATTTT. Amino acids: CSARGGQGFQPQHF.

This clonotype occurred a few times. This chain links TRBV12-3 or TRBV12-4 with TRBJ2-3; TRBD2 matches 7 bases. Germline trimming cut 1 base from V and 2 bases from J; bases unmatched to any gene: 6. The CDR3 extends over 16 amino acids. CDR3 sequence (DNA): TGTGCCAGCAGTTTAGGGTCCCGGGGGGTCACAGATACGCAGTATTTT. As protein: CASSLGSRGVTDTQYF.

This chain links TRBV29-1 with TRBJ1-6; TRBD1 is a possible D gene (6 bases). Trimming took off 4 bases at V and 7 bases at J, with 11 bases between the two ends. CDR3 size: 13 residues. Germline CDR1 and CDR2: SQVTM and ANQGSEA. For the CDR3, the DNA is TGCAGCGTTGGTGACAGGATCAATTCACCCCTCCACTTT. Residues: CSVGDRINSPLHF. Based on the CDR3 plus reference TRBV29-1 and TRBJ1-6, the full variable domain is SAVISQKPSRDICQRGTSLTIQCQVDSQVTMMFWYRQQPGQSLTLIATANQGSEATYESGFVIDKFPISRPNLTFSTLTVSNMSPEDSSIYLCSVGDRINSPLHFGNGTRLTVT.

The chain combines TRBV7-9 with TRBJ1-1, with D uncertain. In germline, CDR1 is SEHNR, CDR2 FQNEAQ (reference sequence). With 1 base removed from V and 6 bases from J, the gap between germline ends came to 12 bases. This CDR3 region has 14 residues. This CDR3 reads CASSLDWTGPEAFF. CDR3 bases: TGTGCCAGCAGCTTAGATTGGACTGGTCCTGAAGCTTTCTTT.

The chain is built from TRBV3-1 and TRBJ2-5, with D uncertain. The CDR3 extends over 12 amino acids. Per the germline V gene, CDR1 is LGHDT and CDR2 is YNNKEL (reference sequence). Deletions cut 6 bases from V and 4 bases from J, with 9 bases between. The CDR3 sequence: CASRGPRETQYF. The CDR3 nucleotides read TGTGCCAGCAGGGGTCCCCGAGAGACCCAGTACTTC.

The chain combines TRBV24-1 with TRBJ2-1; D is ambiguous. This CDR3 has 12 amino acids. Germline values: CDR1 KGHDR, CDR2 SFDVKD. V lost 9 bases, J lost 7 bases, and 12 bases lay in between. The CDR3 here is CATSPMGNEQFF. The CDR3 nucleotides read TGTGCCACCTCTCCTATGGGGAATGAGCAGTTCTTC.

This clonotype was found a few times. The V and J genes are TRBV10-3 and TRBJ2-1, with 9 bases matching TRBD1. The CDR3 runs to 16 residues. The V segment lost 0 bases and the J segment 8 bases; nucleotides outside the gene matches: 8. Germline V CDR1 and CDR2: ENHRY, SYGVKD. The CDR3 sequence: CAISESGQGGGYEQFF. The CDR3 DNA is TGTGCCATCAGTGAGTCGGGACAGGGCGGGGGTTATGAGCAGTTCTTC.

The J gene is TRBJ1-2, the V gene TRBV5-6; D ambiguous. The V gene lost 0 bases and the J gene lost 5 bases, with 11 bases spanning the gap. This CDR3 comprises 14 residues. Germline assignment: CDR1 SGHDT and CDR2 YYEEEE. CDR3 coding DNA: TGTGCCAGCAGCTTGGATCGGCAGATATATGGCTACACCTTC. It yields the protein CASSLDRQIYGYTF.

The rearrangement joins TRBV20-1 to TRBJ2-3; no clear D gene. This CDR3 has 11 amino acids. Trimming removed 0 bases at V and 5 bases at J, with 3 bases between. Germline CDR1 DFQATT, CDR2 SNEGSKA (reference sequence). CDR3 coding DNA: TGCAGTGCTAGAGAACAAGATACGCAGTATTTT. Its translation: CSAREQDTQYF.

V gene TRBV11-2 combines with J gene TRBJ2-7; the match to TRBD2 covers 11 bases. The length of the CDR3 is 17 residues. The junction had 19 bases not matched to a gene; V was cut back by 10 bases and J by 5 bases. Germline V CDR1 and CDR2: SGHAT, FQNNGV. DNA for the CDR3: TGTGCCACCTCGCCCTGGACTAGCGGGCGGGAGGTCGACGAGCAGTACTTC. Encoded protein: CATSPWTSGREVDEQYF. Using reference TRBV11-2 and TRBJ2-7 for the parts outside the CDR3, the full variable domain is EAGVAQSPRYKIIEKRQSVAFWCNPISGHATLYWYQQILGQGPKLLIQFQNNGVVDDSQLPKDRFSAERLKGVDSTLKIQPAKLEDSAVYLCATSPWTSGREVDEQYFGPGTRLTVT.

This clonotype came up a few times. The V call is TRBV4-1, the J call TRBJ1-5; D remains ambiguous. Germline V gene data show CDR1 as MGHRA and CDR2 as YSYEKL. The CDR3 totals 13 residues. Trimming stripped 0 bases from V and 7 bases from J, with 7 bases between. The CDR3 sequence: CASSQESRQPQHF. The CDR3 DNA follows: TGCGCCAGCAGCCAAGAAAGCCGGCAGCCCCAGCATTTT.

The genes are TRBV3-1 and TRBJ1-1; D is unclear. The CDR3 has 12 residues. V was clipped by 0 bases and J by 11 bases, with 10 bases between them. Germline lookup yields CDR1 LGHDT and CDR2 YNNKEL (reference sequence). For the CDR3, the DNA is TGTGCCAGCAGCCAAGAAGTCGAACCGGCTTTCTTT. Protein: CASSQEVEPAFF.

This clonotype was counted many times. J is TRBJ2-2 and V is TRBV6-1; 12 bases are a match to TRBD1. Germline assignment: CDR1 MNHNS and CDR2 SASEGT. CDR3 length equals 15 residues. The CDR3 nucleotides read TGTACTATAACCGGGACAGGGGGCAAGGCCGGGGAGCTGTTTTTT. It yields the protein CTITGTGGKAGELFF.

This chain joins TRBV7-2 and TRBJ2-2; D is undetermined. The V end was cut by 5 bases, the J end by 6 bases, with 7 bases between. This CDR3 contains 12 residues. Germline CDR1 reads SGHTA; CDR2 reads FQGNSA. CDR3 bases: TGTGCCAGCAGCCCCCCCTCCGGGGAGCTGTTTTTT. It specifies CASSPPSGELFF.

The chain carries TRBV2 and TRBJ1-1, with a possible D match to TRBD1 (5 bases). CDR3 length: 14 residues. Germline V gene lookup returns CDR1 SNHLY and CDR2 FYNNEI. V gave up 4 bases and J gave up 2 bases, with 11 bases separating them. CDR3 sequence: CASSGGPHNTEAFF. For the CDR3, the DNA is TGTGCCAGCAGTGGGGGACCGCATAACACTGAAGCTTTCTTT.

This clonotype has just a few counts. V usage is TRBV6-6 and J usage is TRBJ2-1; TRBD1 agrees at 10 bases. V was pared by 10 bases and J by 9 bases, with 9 bases of the junction left unmatched. The CDR3 extends over 13 amino acids. Germline CDR1 is MNHNY and CDR2 is SVGAGI (reference sequence). CDR3 protein: CATSGTGVGEQFF. DNA for the CDR3: TGTGCCACCTCCGGGACAGGGGTGGGTGAGCAGTTCTTC.

This clonotype was seen repeatedly, ten times or more. Here the CDR3 DNA reads TGTGCCAGCAGCTTAAGCGGGACAGGGGGCTCCTACGAGCAGTACTTC. Protein: CASSLSGTGGSYEQYF. V is TRBV11-2 and J is TRBJ2-7; 11 bases map to TRBD1. CDR1 and CDR2 (germline): SGHAT, FQNNGV. Trimming removed 2 bases from V and 0 bases from J; junction bases left unmatched: 3. The CDR3 contains 16 residues.

The genes are TRBV7-8 and TRBJ1-5; D is possibly TRBD1 (6 bases). V was trimmed by 0 bases and J by 7 bases, leaving 13 bases between them. In germline, CDR1 is SGHVS, CDR2 FQNEAQ. This CDR3 is 15 amino acids long. The CDR3 DNA is TGTGCCAGCAGCTTAGCGCGGGGGGGCAGGCAGCCCCAGCATTTT. This gives the protein CASSLARGGRQPQHF.

The V call is TRBV19, the J call TRBJ1-1, with 7 nucleotides matching TRBD1. CDR1 is LNHDA, CDR2 SQIVND, per germline (reference sequence). Trimming removed 6 bases from V and 0 bases from J; junction bases left unmatched: 4. The CDR3 runs to 14 residues. The CDR3 sequence is CASRDRILNTEAFF. The CDR3 DNA sequence: TGTGCCAGTAGGGACAGGATCTTGAACACTGAAGCTTTCTTT.

A few counts support this clonotype. The V and J genes are TRBV28 and TRBJ1-1; TRBD1 is a possible D gene (5 bases). V lost 1 base and J 5 bases, leaving 26 bases between the germline ends. The CDR3 covers 19 residues. Germline assignment: CDR1 MDHEN and CDR2 SYDVKM. DNA of the CDR3: TGTGCCAGCAGTTTATATTGGGACGGGGGTGGGGGAAGAAGGACTGAAGCTTTCTTT. Protein sequence: CASSLYWDGGGGRRTEAFF.

This clonotype was counted ten times or more. The chain is built from TRBV14 and TRBJ2-1; TRBD1 might be the D (6 bases). Trimming stripped 9 bases from V and 0 bases from J, with 21 bases between. The CDR3 extends over 17 amino acids. CDR1 and CDR2 (germline): SGHDN, FVKESK. In DNA form, the CDR3 reads TGTGCCAGTAACCAAAGGGGACCAGGGGACTCCTACAATGAGCAGTTCTTC. Its protein is CASNQRGPGDSYNEQFF.